The TCR beta chain described here comes from a study of post-analysis software for immune sequencing data. Findings of the study overall: Multiple sclerosis patients had significantly lower normalized Chao1 diversity than controls. Patients used five TRBV segments, including TRBV5-6, TRBV5-1 and TRBV20-1, more often than controls.

Every TCR beta cDNA library bore unique molecular identifiers. One entry per CDR3 protein, called by TCRdb with MiXCR from the PCR reads. The sample lists fewer than 900,000 distinct CDR3 sequences; around 46% were seen once. As regards this clonotype: Its antigen remains unidentified.

Germline CDR1 reads SGHAT; CDR2 reads FQNNGV. With V trimmed by 3 bases and J by 3 bases, 11 bases remained unmatched. This CDR3 has 19 amino acids. This TCR was recovered from a girl between 5 and 17 years old with multiple sclerosis. This chain connects TRBV11-2 to TRBJ2-6; 10 nucleotides agree with TRBD2. Sequencing was performed on blood. The CDR3 DNA reads as TGTGCCAGCAGCTTGCCCCGAGGAGCGGGAGGGGGTGGGGCCAACGTCCTGACTTTC. Translation: CASSLPRGAGGGGANVLTF.